Reported below is one T cell receptor beta chain. Its antigen is still unknown. The CDR3 runs to 16 residues. Per the germline V gene, CDR1 is MNHNS and CDR2 is SASEGT. The V gene end was trimmed by 7 bases and the J gene end by 2 bases; junction bases not matched to a gene: 8. The sample originates from a study of T cell repertoires in cytomegalovirus infection. Study-level information: CMV epitopes, recently identified HLA-C-restricted and well-studied HLA-B-restricted, were used. Public TCR beta signatures were indicative of both CMV infection and a matching HLA type. Regarding the study as a whole: People with CMV and the relevant HLA were identified by cumulative public TCR beta family frequency. In two of eight donors, the top clonotype was HLA-C-restricted CMV-specific.

TCRdb re-called the reads with MiXCR, one entry per CDR3 protein. The sample holds hundreds of thousands of distinct CDR3 sequences, under 55% seen once. This sample comprised cultured PBMCs, obtained from culture after CMV antigen stimulation. V usage is TRBV6-1 and J usage is TRBJ2-1; 10 bases fit TRBD1. The receptor comes from a human donor in good health (CMV status not recorded). Some clones in this sample may be carry-over from other donors' samples. The CDR3 DNA sequence: TGTGCCAGCATTCTTAGGGGACAGGGGACCTACAATGAGCAGTTCTTC. Its protein product is CASILRGQGTYNEQFF.